Listed here are 32 T cell receptor beta chains from one sample, sequenced in a study of T cells in localized non-small cell lung cancer. The assay was immunoSEQ multiplex PCR, and TCRdb's table has in-frame clones only and misses some. Here the sample spans about 40,000 clones, around 86% being singletons. The sample consisted of peripheral blood, taken before any cancer treatment. The receptor source for this set is a man between 18 and 49 years old with stage I lung adenocarcinoma.

The chain recombines TRBV29-1 with TRBJ1-2, with 8 bases aligning to TRBD1. Trimming took 2 bases from V and 8 from J; bases not matched to a gene: 7. This CDR3 is built from 13 residues. CDR1 and CDR2 from the germline V gene are SQVTM and ANQGSEA. CDR3 residues: CSVEQGAAPGYTF. The CDR3 DNA reads as TGCAGCGTTGAACAGGGGGCCGCGCCAGGCTACACCTTC.

This chain joins TRBV13 and TRBJ2-2, with D maybe TRBD2 (6 bases). V dropped 5 bases and J dropped 5 bases, with 6 bases sitting between them. This CDR3 contains 12 residues. The germline V gene encodes CDR1 PRHDT and CDR2 FYEKMQ (reference sequence). In DNA form, the CDR3 reads TGTGCCAGCAGCCGGGGGACCGGGGAGCTGTTTTTT. Residues: CASSRGTGELFF.

The chain employs TRBV30 and TRBJ1-2; perhaps TRBD1 as D (6 bases). V was pared by 0 bases and J by 8 bases, with 13 bases between. From germline, CDR1 is GTSNPN and CDR2 SVGIG (reference sequence). The CDR3 is 13 amino acids. CDR3 nucleotide sequence: TGTGCCTGGAGTGTACAGGGCGGGCCGGGCTACACCTTC. It translates to CAWSVQGGPGYTF.

The chain has TRBV6-5 and TRBJ2-5, with 9 positions matching TRBD1. Losses at the gene ends were 5 bases for V and 2 bases for J; bases not matched to a gene: 6. The germline V gene encodes CDR1 MNHEY and CDR2 SVGAGI. The CDR3 is made up of 15 amino acids. The DNA of the CDR3 is TGTGCCAGCAGTCGCCGACAGGGGGAACAAGAGACCCAGTACTTC. Protein product: CASSRRQGEQETQYF.

J is TRBJ1-4 and V is TRBV18; possible D gene TRBD1, 5 bases. Germline V gene data show CDR1 as KGHSH and CDR2 as LQKENI. The CDR3 consists of 15 residues. Trimming left V 0 bases short and J 4 bases short, with 9 bases between. CDR3 protein: CASSPPMRGNEKLFF. The CDR3 coding sequence is TGTGCCAGCTCACCACCGATGAGGGGTAATGAAAAACTGTTTTTT. The variable domain in full, with the rest retrieved from reference TRBV18 and TRBJ1-4, is NAGVMQNPRHLVRRRGQEARLRCSPMKGHSHVYWYRQLPEEGLKFMVYLQKENIIDESGMPKERFSAEFPKEGPSILRIQQVVRGDSAAYFCASSPPMRGNEKLFFGSGTQLSVL.

The chain uses TRBV27 and TRBJ2-7; 9 positions agree with TRBD2. CDR1 and CDR2 (germline): MNHEY, SMNVEV (reference sequence). V shed 5 bases and J 6 bases; nucleotides not matched to a gene: 5. The CDR3 spans 13 residues. The CDR3 is CASSRRGGSEQYF. The CDR3 DNA sequence: TGTGCCAGCAGTAGGCGGGGGGGTAGCGAGCAGTACTTC.

This rearrangement joins TRBV28 to TRBJ2-7; D uncertain. The CDR3 spans 11 residues. Germline V lookup: CDR1 MDHEN, CDR2 SYDVKM. As DNA, the CDR3 is TGTGCAGCAGGCCCCTACTACGAGCAGTACTTC. As protein: CAAGPYYEQYF.

This chain joins TRBV6-6 and TRBJ1-5; D is uncertain. This CDR3 spans 14 amino acids. Germline CDR1 and CDR2: MNHNY and SVGAGI (reference sequence). V dropped 6 bases and J dropped 0 bases, with 9 bases sitting between them. Here the CDR3 reads CASRDPYSNQPQHF. The CDR3 bases are TGTGCCAGCAGAGACCCTTATAGCAATCAGCCCCAGCATTTT.

The V gene is TRBV5-8, the J gene TRBJ1-6, with a tentative D call TRBD1 (6 bases). The V and J ends lost 2 bases and 7 bases respectively, with 13 bases between them. Germline CDR1 and CDR2: SGHTS and YDEGEE. The CDR3 loop spans 15 amino acids. CDR3 loop: CASSFIQGRNSPLHF. CDR3 DNA: TGTGCCAGCAGCTTTATTCAGGGGCGGAATTCACCCCTCCACTTT.

This clone was recorded a few times. The chain combines TRBV4-2 with TRBJ2-7; tentatively, D is TRBD1 (5 bases). Germline V gene sequence: CDR1 LGHNA, CDR2 YNFKEQ. Trimming removed 0 bases from V and 3 bases from J, with 12 bases in between. The length of the CDR3 is 15 residues. DNA of the CDR3: TGTGCCAGCAGCCAAGATAGGCAGGGCCGCTACGAGCAGTACTTC. Encoded protein: CASSQDRQGRYEQYF.

The chain recombines TRBV28 with TRBJ2-7; D is undetermined. The germline V and J ends were trimmed by 5 bases and 9 bases, with 11 bases remaining between them. The CDR3 consists of 11 residues. Germline CDR1 reads MDHEN; CDR2 reads SYDVKM. The CDR3 reads CASSRRNWQYF. As DNA, the CDR3 is TGTGCCAGCAGTAGACGGAACTGGCAGTACTTC.

The J gene is TRBJ2-3, the V gene TRBV5-1; TRBD1 is a possible D gene (5 bases). Trimming cost V 0 bases and J 5 bases, with 10 bases left between them. Germline V gene sequence: CDR1 SGHRS, CDR2 YFSETQ. The CDR3 length is 14 residues. CDR3 sequence (DNA): TGCGCCAGCAGCTTGGCACAGGAAGGAGATACGCAGTATTTT. This encodes CASSLAQEGDTQYF.

The rearrangement joins TRBV20-1 to TRBJ2-7; no reliable D call. Germline V gives CDR1 DFQATT, CDR2 SNEGSKA (reference sequence). V was pared by 2 bases and J by 2 bases, with 4 bases between. The CDR3 is 11 residues long. The chain's CDR3 is CSARLTYEQYF. As DNA, the CDR3 is TGCAGTGCTAGACTTACCTACGAGCAGTACTTC.

The chain has TRBV7-9 and TRBJ1-1; possible D gene TRBD1, 6 bases. The germline V and J ends were trimmed by 7 bases and 10 bases, with 19 bases remaining between them. From germline, CDR1 is SEHNR and CDR2 FQNEAQ (reference sequence). The CDR3 covers 13 residues. The CDR3 region has the DNA TGTGCCAGCAAGAAGATTCTGGGGGCGGGAGCTTTCTTT. Amino acids: CASKKILGAGAFF.

The chain carries TRBV9 and TRBJ2-7; 10 bases fit TRBD1. With 4 bases clipped from V and 3 bases from J, the junction kept 7 bases outside the gene matches. Looked up from germline, CDR1 is SGDLS and CDR2 is YYNGEE. The CDR3 sequence is 15 residues long. CDR3 loop: CASSPGTGVYYEQYF. CDR3 in DNA: TGTGCCAGCAGCCCCGGGACAGGGGTCTACTACGAGCAGTACTTC.

The rearrangement links TRBV7-2 to TRBJ2-7, with 8 bases lining up with TRBD1. J was trimmed by 4 bases and V by 1 base; bases with no gene match: 3. The CDR3 is 14 amino acids. CDR1 and CDR2 from the germline V gene are SGHTA and FQGNSA. CDR3 sequence reads: CASSLGYRGYEQYF. DNA of the CDR3: TGTGCCAGCAGCTTAGGGTACAGGGGGTACGAGCAGTACTTC.

V is TRBV5-5 and J is TRBJ2-7, with TRBD1 as a possible D gene (5 bases). The length of the CDR3 is 12 residues. V lost 2 bases and J lost 13, with 16 bases in between. CDR1 SGHKS and CDR2 YYEKEE come from the germline V gene (reference sequence). CDR3 sequence (DNA): TGTGCCAGCAGCTTTGCGATACAGGAGCCTTACTTC. As protein: CASSFAIQEPYF.

The rearrangement links TRBV18 to TRBJ2-1, with 9 positions matching TRBD1. Germline V CDR1 and CDR2: KGHSH, LQKENI. The CDR3 runs to 13 residues. The V and J ends lost 3 bases and 8 bases, in that order; junction bases with no gene match: 2. The CDR3: CASSPGQGDEQFF. As DNA, the CDR3 is TGTGCCAGCTCACCGGGACAGGGCGATGAGCAGTTCTTC.

The chain recombines TRBV7-9 with TRBJ1-3; maybe TRBD1 (6 bases). The V end lost 11 bases, the J end lost 2 bases, and 13 bases lay between the germline ends. Looked up from germline, CDR1 is SEHNR and CDR2 is FQNEAQ (reference sequence). The CDR3 contains 13 residues. CDR3 DNA sequence: TGTGCCGAGAATGAGGGGGCTGGAAACACCATATATTTT. Protein product: CAENEGAGNTIYF.

V is TRBV5-4 and J is TRBJ2-5; D might be TRBD2 (5 bases). V lost 4 bases and J 2 bases, leaving 15 bases between the germline ends. The CDR3 is 15 residues long. The germline V gene has CDR1 SGHNT and CDR2 YYREEE (reference sequence). CDR3 in amino acids: CASSTRTGRQETQYF. As DNA, the CDR3 is TGTGCCAGCAGCACTAGGACGGGTCGACAAGAGACCCAGTACTTC.

This rearrangement joins TRBV7-8 to TRBJ2-3, with TRBD2 matching 9 bases. The CDR3 contains 16 residues. After removal of 1 base from V and 2 bases from J, the junction contained 4 bases not matched to a gene. CDR1 and CDR2 from the germline V gene are SGHVS and FQNEAQ. CDR3 DNA: TGTGCCAGCAGCTTAGATCTAGCGGGGACCACAGATACGCAGTATTTT. This codes for CASSLDLAGTTDTQYF.

This chain joins TRBV30 and TRBJ1-2; a possible D gene is TRBD1 (6 bases). The CDR3 covers 16 residues. Per germline, CDR1 GTSNPN and CDR2 SVGIG (reference sequence). V gave up 0 bases and J gave up 6 bases, with 20 bases separating them. The CDR3 protein is CAWSVLGAKHSHGYTF. The CDR3 DNA is TGTGCCTGGAGTGTGCTGGGGGCTAAGCATTCGCATGGCTACACCTTC.

The chain is built from TRBV9 and TRBJ2-7; perhaps TRBD1 as D (6 bases). Germline V gene sequence: CDR1 SGDLS, CDR2 YYNGEE. The CDR3 is 14 residues long. V lost 0 bases and J lost 4, with 11 bases in between. The CDR3, as DNA: TGTGCCAGCAGCGTAGAAACAGGGAGATACGAGCAGTACTTC. Translation: CASSVETGRYEQYF. Filled out from reference TRBV9 and TRBJ2-7, the complete variable domain reads DSGVTQTPKHLITATGQRVTLRCSPRSGDLSVYWYQQSLDQGLQFLIQYYNGEERAKGNILERFSAQQFPDLHSELNLSSLELGDSALYFCASSVETGRYEQYFGPGTRLTVT.

The V gene is TRBV4-2, the J gene TRBJ1-6; D is uncertain. The CDR3 is 13 residues long. The V end lost 4 bases, the J end lost 9 bases, and 10 bases lay between the germline ends. Germline V gene data show CDR1 as LGHNA and CDR2 as YNFKEQ. The CDR3 reads CASSPTQGSPLHF. The CDR3 nucleotides read TGTGCCAGCAGCCCCACACAAGGTTCACCCCTCCACTTT.

This clone was seen a handful of times. The chain recombines TRBV19 with TRBJ1-5, with a possible D match to TRBD1 (5 bases). The CDR3 extends over 17 amino acids. Trimming pared 5 bases from V and 3 bases from J, leaving 20 bases between. Germline lookup yields CDR1 LNHDA and CDR2 SQIVND (reference sequence). The CDR3 DNA is TGTGCCAGTAGTTTCCGGGACGGGAGATCTTACAATCAGCCCCAGCATTTT. Translating it yields CASSFRDGRSYNQPQHF. Looking up the rest from reference TRBV19 and TRBJ1-5 gives the full variable domain: DGGITQSPKYLFRKEGQNVTLSCEQNLNHDAMYWYRQDPGQGLRLIYYSQIVNDFQKGDIAEGYSVSREKKESFPLTVTSAQKNPTAFYLCASSFRDGRSYNQPQHFGDGTRLSIL.

CDR3 protein: CASSYGPGTSGGFFTDTQYF. Here the CDR3 DNA reads TGTGCCAGCAGCTACGGTCCCGGGACTAGCGGGGGGTTCTTCACAGATACGCAGTATTTT. The chain recombines TRBV5-4 with TRBJ2-3; 15 bases match TRBD2. The ends lost 3 bases at V and 2 bases at J; junction bases unmatched: 13. From germline, CDR1 is SGHNT and CDR2 YYREEE (reference sequence). The CDR3 has 20 residues.

The CDR3 bases are TGCGCCAGCAGCTCGAACAGCGGGGGTGGAGAGACCCAGTACTTC. Encoded protein: CASSSNSGGGETQYF. This rearrangement joins TRBV5-1 to TRBJ2-5, with 8 nucleotides matching TRBD2. Germline assignment: CDR1 SGHRS and CDR2 YFSETQ. The length of the CDR3 is 15 residues. V lost 3 bases to trimming and J lost 4 bases; unmatched junction nucleotides: 8.

This rearrangement joins TRBV27 to TRBJ2-1; 9 bases match TRBD1. The CDR3 extends over 15 amino acids. Germline V CDR1 and CDR2: MNHEY, SMNVEV (reference sequence). J was trimmed by 8 bases and V by 5 bases; bases with no gene match: 10. Here the CDR3 reads CASSKNRGLMDEQFF. CDR3 bases: TGTGCCAGCAGTAAAAACAGGGGGCTAATGGATGAGCAGTTCTTC.

The chain couples TRBV10-3 to TRBJ2-5; perhaps TRBD2 as D (5 bases). Looked up from germline, CDR1 is ENHRY and CDR2 is SYGVKD. CDR3 size: 14 residues. Trimming cost V 2 bases and J 5 bases, with 12 bases left between them. CDR3 sequence reads: CAISEALAGETQYF. In DNA form, the CDR3 reads TGTGCCATCAGTGAGGCCCTAGCCGGGGAGACCCAGTACTTC.

The chain couples TRBV4-3 to TRBJ1-1, with TRBD1 as a possible D gene (6 bases). CDR1 LGHNA and CDR2 YSLEER come from the germline V gene. The length of the CDR3 is 15 residues. Trimming took off 0 bases at V and 7 bases at J, with 15 bases between the two ends. In nucleotides, the CDR3 is TGCGCCAGCAGCCAAGATAGGGGGGGGGCACTTGAAGCTTTCTTT. Its protein is CASSQDRGGALEAFF.

V is TRBV5-5 and J is TRBJ1-1; 9 bases align to TRBD1. The CDR3 is 16 amino acids. In germline, CDR1 is SGHKS, CDR2 YYEKEE (reference sequence). The trim removed 2 bases at V and 3 bases at J, leaving 8 bases unmatched. CDR3 sequence: CASSFPGTGRDTEAFF. The CDR3 nucleotides are TGTGCCAGCAGCTTTCCCGGGACAGGGCGGGACACTGAAGCTTTCTTT.

V is TRBV4-2 and J is TRBJ1-1; 10 bases map to TRBD1. The CDR3 contains 14 residues. The junction had 2 bases not matched to a gene; V was cut back by 4 bases and J by 3 bases. Germline V gives CDR1 LGHNA, CDR2 YNFKEQ. CDR3 sequence reads: CASSLGTGDTEAFF. The CDR3 DNA reads TGTGCCAGCAGCCTCGGGACAGGGGACACTGAAGCTTTCTTT.